What follows are 12 T cell receptor beta chains derived from one specimen sequenced in a study of vaccination effects on CD4 cells after COVID-19. Cells that had been cultured for about 10 days were the source of isolated CD4+ T cells. TCRdb keeps only in-frame clones here, not all; method: immunoSEQ multiplex PCR. The data contain around 35,000 clones, roughly 74% of them singletons. No antigen is known for these receptors. Sequenced material: CD4+ T cells from PBMCs cultured without peptide, taken before COVID-19 vaccination. These receptor sequences come from a human donor who received a COVID-19 vaccine.

The sample holds a few counts of this clone. This chain links TRBV6-2 or TRBV6-3 with TRBJ2-3; 10 bases match TRBD1. V was clipped by 4 bases and J by 4 bases; unmatched bases: 5. Germline CDR1 and CDR2: MNHEY and SVGEGT. The CDR3 spans 15 residues. The CDR3 bases are TGTGCCAGCAGTTGGGGACAGGGGATCGCAGATACGCAGTATTTT. The encoded protein is CASSWGQGIADTQYF.

This chain links TRBV5-1 with TRBJ1-2; D remains unclear. Germline V gene lookup returns CDR1 SGHRS and CDR2 YFSETQ. The CDR3 has 14 amino acids. The V end lost 2 bases, the J end lost 4 bases, and 12 bases lay between the germline ends. Here the CDR3 DNA reads TGCGCCAGCAGCTTTGAGGCAGGAGCCTATGGCTACACCTTC. It encodes CASSFEAGAYGYTF.

The rearrangement links TRBV11-2 to TRBJ2-5; the match to TRBD2 covers 9 bases. Germline V lookup: CDR1 SGHAT, CDR2 FQNNGV. This CDR3 region has 13 residues. The junction had 2 bases not matched to a gene; V was cut back by 7 bases and J by 2 bases. The CDR3 DNA is TGTGCCAGCAAGACTAGCGGACAAGAGACCCAGTACTTC. Residues: CASKTSGQETQYF.

The chain couples TRBV5-5 to TRBJ2-4, with TRBD2 matching 14 bases. Germline V gene lookup returns CDR1 SGHKS and CDR2 YYEKEE (reference sequence). After removal of 4 bases from V and 5 bases from J, the junction contained 5 bases not matched to a gene. There are 16 residues in the CDR3. CDR3 DNA: TGTGCCAGCAGCGGAAGGGGACTAGCGGGGGAAAACATTCAGTACTTC. It specifies CASSGRGLAGENIQYF.

The chain uses TRBV5-5 and TRBJ2-7, with 11 bases lining up with TRBD1. V gave up 2 bases and J gave up 5 bases; unmatched junction bases: 6. The CDR3 has 15 residues. Germline V gives CDR1 SGHKS, CDR2 YYEKEE (reference sequence). The CDR3 sequence: CASSLGQGAGNEQYF. The CDR3 bases are TGTGCCAGCAGCTTAGGACAGGGGGCGGGAAACGAGCAGTACTTC.

The CDR3 spells CASSIGDRADYRGYTF. CDR3 DNA: TGTGCCAGTAGTATAGGGGACAGAGCGGACTATAGGGGCTACACCTTC. The chain carries TRBV19 and TRBJ1-2, with TRBD1 identical over 7 bases. V gave up 1 base and J gave up 8 bases; unmatched junction bases: 13. The CDR3 is 16 residues long. CDR1 and CDR2 (germline): LNHDA, SQIVND (reference sequence).

This chain links TRBV10-3 with TRBJ1-2; D is possibly TRBD1 (6 bases). This CDR3 region has 13 residues. Trimming shortened V by 0 bases and J by 8 bases, and 10 bases separated the two germline ends. The V gene's germline CDR1 is ENHRY and CDR2 SYGVKD. The DNA for the CDR3 is TGTGCCATCAGTGAGTCGGACAGTAGAGGCTACACCTTC. Translating it yields CAISESDSRGYTF.

The chain carries TRBV4-1 and TRBJ2-3; TRBD1 agrees at 9 bases. The V and J ends lost 3 bases and 0 bases, in that order; junction bases with no gene match: 10. Germline V gives CDR1 MGHRA, CDR2 YSYEKL. The CDR3 totals 18 residues. Written as DNA, the CDR3 is TGCGCCAGCAGCCAGCGTATCCCCGGGACAGGGAGCACAGATACGCAGTATTTT. This codes for CASSQRIPGTGSTDTQYF.

This chain uses TRBV19 with TRBJ2-7; D is possibly TRBD2 (5 bases). Germline CDR1 reads LNHDA; CDR2 reads SQIVND (reference sequence). The CDR3 spans 13 residues. V lost 5 bases and J lost 7, with 15 bases in between. The CDR3 loop reads CASSAERTGEQYF. Here the CDR3 DNA reads TGTGCCAGTAGTGCCGAGCGAACGGGAGAGCAGTACTTC. Looking up the rest from reference TRBV19 and TRBJ2-7 gives the full variable domain: DGGITQSPKYLFRKEGQNVTLSCEQNLNHDAMYWYRQDPGQGLRLIYYSQIVNDFQKGDIAEGYSVSREKKESFPLTVTSAQKNPTAFYLCASSAERTGEQYFGPGTRLTVT.

This clone was recorded once. The chain links TRBV30 to TRBJ2-1; 10 bases line up with TRBD2. V trimming: 2 bases; J trimming: 9 bases; junction bases outside the gene matches: 7. Per the germline V gene, CDR1 is GTSNPN and CDR2 is SVGIG (reference sequence). This CDR3 region has 14 residues. In DNA form, the CDR3 reads TGTGCCTGGAGTAGCGGGGGGGCCAGGGTTGAGCAGTTCTTC. Protein sequence: CAWSSGGARVEQFF.

This clone was observed a few times. The gene calls are TRBV18 and TRBJ1-1, with 8 bases that match TRBD1. V lost 4 bases and J lost 1; bases outside the gene matches: 8. Germline CDR1 reads KGHSH; CDR2 reads LQKENI. The CDR3 sequence is 16 residues long. Written as DNA, the CDR3 is TGTGCCAGCTCACACCAACCCGGGACAGGGAACACTGAAGCTTTCTTT. This translates into CASSHQPGTGNTEAFF.

The V and J genes are TRBV19 and TRBJ1-2; 8 bases are shared with TRBD1. J lost 6 bases, V lost 4 bases, and 19 bases had no gene match. Germline CDR1 is LNHDA and CDR2 is SQIVND (reference sequence). The CDR3 has 18 residues. Here the CDR3 reads CASSKSGQGKMGAHGYTF. Written as DNA, the CDR3 is TGTGCCAGTAGTAAGTCCGGACAGGGAAAGATGGGGGCACATGGCTACACCTTC.